The next 31 T cell receptor beta chains were all read from a single sample in a study of CD8+CD57+ T cells in acquired aplastic anemia. Genomic DNA provided the template from which TCR beta VDJ and CDR3 profiles were obtained. TCRdb redid the calling of the reads with MiXCR, one entry per CDR3 protein. The data show 200,000 to 250,000 distinct CDR3 sequences, around 63% seen once. The sequenced sample was sorted CD4+, CD8+, or CD8+CD57+ T cells (not recorded which) from PBMCs. Receptor source: a human donor in good health.

The chain combines TRBV10-2 with TRBJ2-7; 9 bases fit TRBD2. The CDR3 sequence is 18 residues long. With 4 bases clipped from V and 1 base from J, the junction kept 14 bases outside the gene matches. Germline-derived CDR1 and CDR2 are WSHSY and SAAADI. The chain's CDR3 is CASSAGLAWSSGSYEQYF. The CDR3 DNA reads TGCGCCAGCAGTGCCGGACTAGCGTGGTCTAGCGGTTCCTACGAGCAGTACTTC.

The gene calls are TRBV20-1 and TRBJ1-2; 9 bases line up with TRBD1. CDR1 is DFQATT and CDR2 is SNEGSKA in the germline V gene (reference sequence). CDR3 length equals 14 residues. V was clipped by 6 bases and J by 2 bases; unmatched bases: 7. The DNA of the CDR3 is TGCAGTGCGGGAACCGGGACAGGGAACTATGGCTACACCTTC. Translation: CSAGTGTGNYGYTF.

This clonotype occurred once. The gene calls are TRBV20-1 and TRBJ1-6; a weak D match, TRBD1 (5 bases). V was cut by 0 bases and J by 9 bases, with 12 bases left in between. Germline lookup yields CDR1 DFQATT and CDR2 SNEGSKA (reference sequence). The CDR3 spans 14 residues. CDR3: CSARDPKGRSPLHF. CDR3 nucleotide sequence: TGCAGTGCTAGAGATCCCAAGGGACGTTCACCCCTCCACTTT.

The chain is built from TRBV24-1 and TRBJ2-1, with D possibly being TRBD2 (6 bases). The V end was cut by 3 bases, the J end by 5 bases, with 16 bases between. Germline V gives CDR1 KGHDR, CDR2 SFDVKD. CDR3 length: 16 residues. For the CDR3, the DNA is TGTGCCACCAGTGATCCAACGACTAGTGCAAACAATGAGCAGTTCTTC. It specifies CATSDPTTSANNEQFF.

V is TRBV10-3 and J is TRBJ1-3; tentatively, D is TRBD1 (5 bases). The V end was cut by 6 bases, the J end by 0 bases, with 9 bases between. Germline V lookup: CDR1 ENHRY, CDR2 SYGVKD. This CDR3 spans 14 amino acids. For the CDR3, the DNA is TGTGCCATCAGGGACACTACCTCTGGAAACACCATATATTTT. Its protein product is CAIRDTTSGNTIYF.

This clonotype was counted ten times or more. An end of the junction does not agree with germline; a read error may underlie this. This chain connects TRBV29-1 to TRBJ2-7, with D perhaps matching TRBD1 (6 bases). CDR3 size: 14 residues. CDR1 is SQVTM and CDR2 is ANQGSEA in the germline V gene. The CDR3 sequence: CSVEGQGTGYGQYF. The CDR3 DNA reads TGCAGCGTTGAGGGCCAGGGGACCGGATACGGGCAGTACTTC.

V usage is TRBV29-1 and J usage is TRBJ2-1, with 15 positions matching TRBD2. This CDR3 has 13 amino acids. Germline V lookup: CDR1 SQVTM, CDR2 ANQGSEA. DNA of the CDR3: TGCAGTGGACTAGCGGGAGGGAGGGGTGAGCAGTTCTTC. It is translated as CSGLAGGRGEQFF.

This clonotype was detected ten times or more. This sequence joins TRBV7-9 and TRBJ1-1; possibly TRBD1 for D (5 bases). Germline CDR1 and CDR2: SEHNR and FQNEAQ (reference sequence). Trimming shortened V by 3 bases and J by 1 base, and 18 bases separated the two germline ends. The CDR3 runs to 17 residues. CDR3 nucleotides: TGTGCCAGCAGCTTTTCTTCGGGCAGAGGGACGAACACTGAAGCTTTCTTT. Protein product: CASSFSSGRGTNTEAFF.

This clonotype occurred many times. The chain has TRBV13 and TRBJ2-7, with 10 bases fitting TRBD2. Losses at the gene ends were 0 bases for V and 0 bases for J; bases not matched to a gene: 5. Looked up from germline, CDR1 is PRHDT and CDR2 is FYEKMQ (reference sequence). The CDR3 runs 17 residues. The chain's CDR3 is CASSLGPLAGDSYEQYF. DNA of the CDR3: TGTGCCAGCAGCTTAGGCCCCCTAGCGGGGGACTCCTACGAGCAGTACTTC.

The sample holds many counts of this clonotype. The J gene is TRBJ1-1, the V gene TRBV5-8, with a tentative D call TRBD1 (5 bases). The CDR3 loop spans 17 amino acids. CDR1 and CDR2 (germline): SGHTS, YDEGEE. Trimming removed 4 bases from V and 3 bases from J, with 22 bases in between. The CDR3 coding sequence is TGTGCCAGCAGCGACCCGGGGACGGCCTGGTCGTACACTGAAGCTTTCTTT. Translating gives CASSDPGTAWSYTEAFF.

Concerning this clonotype: The CDR3 ends on some other residue instead of the conserved phenylalanine or tryptophan, so this is likely a read error. The chain carries TRBV7-2 and TRBJ2-7, with a weak D call TRBD2 (5 bases). Germline V lookup: CDR1 SGHTA, CDR2 FQGNSA. Trimming removed 4 bases from V and 5 bases from J, with 6 bases in between. The CDR3 length is 11 residues. CDR3 region: CASSSGDEQYL. DNA of the CDR3: TGTGCCAGCAGCTCCGGGGACGAGCAGTACCTA.

This clonotype was counted many times. This chain uses TRBV30 with TRBJ2-1; D call uncertain. The germline CDR1 and CDR2 sequences are GTSNPN and SVGIG (reference sequence). V was cut by 4 bases and J by 2 bases, with 12 bases left in between. The CDR3 sequence is 14 residues long. The CDR3 spells CAWTNTPPYNEQFF. The CDR3 coding sequence is TGTGCCTGGACGAATACGCCGCCCTACAATGAGCAGTTCTTC.

V gene TRBV27 combines with J gene TRBJ2-7; D might be TRBD1 or TRBD2, each matching 5 bases. Per the germline V gene, CDR1 is MNHEY and CDR2 is SMNVEV (reference sequence). This CDR3 has 12 amino acids. V shed 7 bases and J shed 8 bases, with 15 bases lying between them. CDR3 loop: CASTTGTEKQYF. In nucleotides, the CDR3 is TGTGCCAGCACCACCGGGACCGAGAAGCAGTACTTC.

The chain carries TRBV15 and TRBJ2-2; perhaps D is TRBD1 or TRBD2 (6 bases each). CDR3 length: 15 amino acids. Germline V gene lookup returns CDR1 LNHNV and CDR2 YYDKDF (reference sequence). V lost 3 bases to trimming and J lost 1 base, with 9 bases between them. CDR3: CATSSGGLNTGELFF. The CDR3 DNA is TGTGCCACCAGCAGCGGGGGCTTGAACACCGGGGAGCTGTTTTTT.

J is TRBJ2-7 and V is TRBV20-1; 10 bases match TRBD1. V dropped 6 bases and J dropped 5; count of bases not matched to a gene: 4. The germline CDR1 and CDR2 sequences are DFQATT and SNEGSKA (reference sequence). The CDR3 totals 12 residues. The CDR3 here is CSAGGTGDEQYF. The DNA of the CDR3 is TGCAGTGCCGGGGGGACAGGGGACGAGCAGTACTTC.

As concerns this clonotype: A junction boundary mismatches the germline segment, possibly from a read error. V gene TRBV24-1 combines with J gene TRBJ2-1, with TRBD1 as a possible D gene (5 bases). Per germline, CDR1 KGHDR and CDR2 SFDVKD. The CDR3 is made up of 16 amino acids. CDR3 sequence (DNA): TGTGCCAACAGTGATATGACAGCAAGCTCCTACAATGAGCAGTTCTTC. Its protein is CANSDMTASSYNEQFF.

The V call is TRBV7-8, the J call TRBJ1-1; TRBD1 matches 7 bases. This CDR3 is 14 amino acids long. Germline V CDR1 and CDR2: SGHVS, FQNEAQ. The J segment lost 3 bases and the V segment lost 1 base, leaving 2 bases of the junction unmatched. Written as DNA, the CDR3 is TGTGCCAGCAGCTTAGGGGACAGTCACACTGAAGCTTTCTTT. The encoded protein is CASSLGDSHTEAFF.

In the case of this clonotype: A much larger clone differs by one base, so this may be a read error. The rearrangement links TRBV6-5 to TRBJ1-3; D might be TRBD1 (5 bases). CDR3 length: 13 residues. Germline CDR1 reads MNHEY; CDR2 reads SVGAGI. CDR3 loop: CASRRDSGNTVYF. The CDR3 coding sequence is TGTGCCAGCAGGCGGGACTCTGGAAACACCGTATATTTT.

The V call is TRBV5-1, the J call TRBJ1-2; the D gene is possibly TRBD1 (6 bases). The CDR3 loop spans 13 amino acids. V lost 3 bases, J lost 2 bases, and 8 bases lay in between. CDR1 SGHRS and CDR2 YFSETQ come from the germline V gene. The CDR3 region is CASSSGQNYGYTF. The CDR3 DNA sequence: TGCGCCAGCAGCTCGGGACAAAACTATGGCTACACCTTC.

This clonotype was observed a single time. This chain uses TRBV20-1 with TRBJ1-2; 8 nucleotides align to TRBD1. The trim removed 1 base at V and 4 bases at J, leaving 5 bases unmatched. Per germline, CDR1 DFQATT and CDR2 SNEGSKA (reference sequence). The length of the CDR3 is 14 residues. The CDR3 region has the DNA TGCAGTGCTAGAGGGGACAGGAGCTCCTATGGCTACACCTTC. Translation: CSARGDRSSYGYTF.

In this sample, this clonotype turned up many times. The V and J genes are TRBV24-1 and TRBJ2-2; 8 bases line up with TRBD2. This CDR3 spans 20 amino acids. Germline loops: CDR1 KGHDR, CDR2 SFDVKD. With V trimmed by 4 bases and J by 0 bases, 15 bases remained unmatched. Here the CDR3 reads CATSDPSSPSGSANTGELFF. DNA of the CDR3: TGTGCCACCAGTGACCCTAGTAGTCCAAGCGGGAGCGCGAACACCGGGGAGCTGTTTTTT.

This clonotype was observed a handful of times. V gene TRBV20-1 combines with J gene TRBJ1-5, with a tentative D call TRBD1 (6 bases). This CDR3 region has 15 residues. Trimming took 6 bases from V and 7 from J, leaving 22 bases between them. Per the germline V gene, CDR1 is DFQATT and CDR2 is SNEGSKA (reference sequence). CDR3 nucleotide sequence: TGCAGTGCCCTACCGGGCAGGGGAAAAGGGCAGCCCCAGCATTTT. Protein: CSALPGRGKGQPQHF.

J is TRBJ2-7 and V is TRBV7-8; 11 bases align to TRBD2. V lost 3 bases and J lost 6; bases outside the gene matches: 13. The CDR3 loop spans 17 amino acids. CDR1 is SGHVS and CDR2 is FQNEAQ in the germline V gene. In nucleotides, the CDR3 is TGTGCCAGCAGCTTCTACGCCGGGACTAGCGGATCCACCGAGCAGTACTTC. Residues: CASSFYAGTSGSTEQYF.

This clonotype was recorded only once. This chain uses TRBV5-1 with TRBJ2-5; 12 nucleotides agree with TRBD1. The germline CDR1 and CDR2 sequences are SGHRS and YFSETQ. CDR3 length: 14 residues. The ends lost 5 bases at V and 5 bases at J; junction bases unmatched: 4. CDR3 sequence (DNA): TGCGCCAGCAGTGGGACAGGGGGCTCGGAGACCCAGTACTTC. Translated, it gives CASSGTGGSETQYF.

This sequence joins TRBV7-6 and TRBJ2-3; a possible D gene is TRBD2 (5 bases). CDR3 length: 14 residues. V was shortened by 2 bases and J by 4 bases, with 10 bases between the two germline ends. Germline lookup yields CDR1 SGHVS and CDR2 FNYEAQ. The CDR3, as DNA: TGTGCCAGCAGCTTACTCCGGGATCCAGATACGCAGTATTTT. It is translated as CASSLLRDPDTQYF.

V is TRBV4-1 and J is TRBJ1-2; tentative D call: TRBD1 (5 bases). The germline V and J ends were trimmed by 1 base and 5 bases, with 20 bases remaining between them. Germline values: CDR1 MGHRA, CDR2 YSYEKL. The CDR3 runs to 17 residues. The CDR3, as DNA: TGCGCCAGCAGCCAAGGGCTCTCGCAGACAGCCGCGTATGGCTACACCTTC. It codes for CASSQGLSQTAAYGYTF.

The chain has TRBV7-8 and TRBJ2-3; possibly TRBD2 for D (5 bases). The CDR3 consists of 16 residues. In germline, CDR1 is SGHVS, CDR2 FQNEAQ. Trimming took 5 bases from V and 2 from J, leaving 17 bases between them. CDR3 in amino acids: CASSPSGNDYTDTQYF. CDR3 bases: TGTGCCAGCAGCCCCTCAGGTAACGACTACACAGATACGCAGTATTTT.

V and J are TRBV20-1 and TRBJ1-1; D is unclear. V shed 0 bases and J shed 0 bases, with 11 bases lying between them. Germline CDR1 is DFQATT and CDR2 is SNEGSKA (reference sequence). CDR3 length: 15 amino acids. The CDR3 spells CSARDGKRVNTEAFF. CDR3 DNA sequence: TGCAGTGCTAGAGACGGGAAAAGGGTGAACACTGAAGCTTTCTTT.

The chain carries TRBV2 and TRBJ1-5; D is uncertain. The CDR3 has 14 amino acids. The V end was cut by 2 bases, the J end by 0 bases, with 5 bases between. Germline loops: CDR1 SNHLY, CDR2 FYNNEI. CDR3 coding DNA: TGTGCCAGCAGTGAATTTGTTAGCAATCAGCCCCAGCATTTT. Amino acid sequence: CASSEFVSNQPQHF. Variable domain in full (rest from reference TRBV2 and TRBJ1-5): EPEVTQTPSHQVTQMGQEVILRCVPISNHLYFYWYRQILGQKVEFLVSFYNNEISEKSEIFDDQFSVERPDGSNFTLKIRSTKLEDSAMYFCASSEFVSNQPQHFGDGTRLSIL.

This clonotype is a singleton in its sample. This chain links TRBV5-1 with TRBJ1-6, with TRBD1 matching over 10 bases. Unmatched junction bases numbered 3, after V lost 3 bases and J lost 0 bases. This CDR3 contains 17 residues. CDR1 is SGHRS and CDR2 is YFSETQ in the germline V gene. The DNA of the CDR3 is TGCGCCAGCAGCTGGGGACAGGGGAGCTCCTATAATTCACCCCTCCACTTT. Amino acid sequence: CASSWGQGSSYNSPLHF.

The CDR3, as DNA: TGTGCCACCAGGGGACAGTTGAACACTGAAGCTTTCTTT. Its translation: CATRGQLNTEAFF. V is TRBV15 and J is TRBJ1-1, with 7 bases fitting TRBD1. Trimming removed 6 bases from V and 0 bases from J; junction bases left unmatched: 1. Germline V CDR1 and CDR2: LNHNV, YYDKDF (reference sequence). This CDR3 has 13 residues.